The 27 T cell receptor beta chains reported below all come from one sample, sequenced in a study of T cell repertoires in cytomegalovirus infection. The antigens for these receptors are not known. One entry per CDR3 protein results from TCRdb running MiXCR on the reads. The sample lists about 700,000 distinct CDR3 sequences, about 33% occurring once. Sequencing was performed on cultured PBMCs, taken from culture after CMV antigen stimulation. All receptors come from a human donor in good health (CMV status not recorded). Some clones in this sample may be carry-over from other donors' samples.

This clonotype showed up many times. J is TRBJ1-2 and V is TRBV7-2, with a possible D match to TRBD1 (5 bases). Trimming left V 3 bases short and J 4 bases short, with 9 bases between. The CDR3 has 13 amino acids. Germline V lookup: CDR1 SGHTA, CDR2 FQGNSA. The CDR3 bases are TGTGCCAGCAGCTTTCAGGGCGCCTATGGCTACACCTTC. This gives the protein CASSFQGAYGYTF.

This clonotype was observed many times. This chain joins TRBV7-2 and TRBJ2-5; D might be TRBD1 or TRBD2, each matching 6 bases. The CDR3 contains 14 residues. Germline V lookup: CDR1 SGHTA, CDR2 FQGNSA. The V gene lost 5 bases and the J gene lost 5 bases, with 15 bases spanning the gap. This CDR3 reads CASSPPGALETQYF. CDR3 DNA sequence: TGTGCCAGCAGCCCCCCGGGGGCGCTGGAGACCCAGTACTTC.

The rearrangement joins TRBV11-2 to TRBJ2-1; TRBD2 matches 12 bases. V lost 6 bases to trimming and J lost 4 bases; unmatched junction nucleotides: 4. This CDR3 region has 15 residues. The germline gives CDR1 SGHAT, CDR2 FQNNGV. This chain's CDR3 is CASRQGLAGYNEQFF. In DNA, the CDR3 is TGTGCCAGCAGGCAGGGACTAGCGGGTTACAATGAGCAGTTCTTC.

Note on this clonotype: This clone may be a read error of a much larger clone one base away. The J gene is TRBJ1-4, the V gene TRBV7-2; D is undetermined. The CDR3 covers 16 residues. The V gene's germline CDR1 is SGHTA and CDR2 FQGNSA. CDR3 bases: TGTGCCAGCAGCTTAGGGATCGGCAGGCTTAATGAAAAACTGTTGTTT. Its protein is CASSLGIGRLNEKLLF.

This clonotype has ten or more counts. The gene calls are TRBV11-2 and TRBJ2-5; 7 bases align to TRBD2. The length of the CDR3 is 16 residues. The V gene end was trimmed by 1 base and the J gene end by 4 bases; junction bases not matched to a gene: 9. Germline V gene sequence: CDR1 SGHAT, CDR2 FQNNGV. CDR3 residues: CASSLVGGGPAETQYF. CDR3 DNA sequence: TGTGCCAGCAGCTTAGTTGGGGGAGGGCCGGCAGAGACCCAGTACTTC.

The table lists this clonotype with a few counts. CDR3 sequence (DNA): TGTGCCAGCAGACGGGGGGCAGACACCTACAATGAGCAGTTCTTC. Protein product: CASRRGADTYNEQFF. The chain carries TRBV6-1 and TRBJ2-1, with D possibly TRBD2 on 7 matching bases. Germline-derived CDR1 and CDR2 are MNHNS and SASEGT. The CDR3 runs 15 residues. The V end was cut by 6 bases, the J end by 2 bases, with 14 bases between.

In this sample, this clonotype turned up a few times. At one boundary the junction diverges from the germline segment, which might be a read error. The gene calls are TRBV19 and TRBJ2-6; the match to TRBD2 covers 10 bases. Germline V gives CDR1 LNHDA, CDR2 SQIVND (reference sequence). The CDR3 sequence is 20 residues long. The CDR3 region is CASSIGWFKREGRGANVLTF. CDR3 DNA sequence: TGTGCCAGTAGCATAGGGTGGTTTAAGCGGGAGGGTAGAGGGGCCAACGTCCTGACTTTC.

J is TRBJ2-3 and V is TRBV28; 8 positions agree with TRBD2. Losses at the gene ends were 2 bases for V and 3 bases for J; bases not matched to a gene: 10. Germline values: CDR1 MDHEN, CDR2 SYDVKM. CDR3 length: 17 amino acids. The chain's CDR3 is CASSLILSGGLTDTQYF. The CDR3 DNA reads as TGTGCCAGCAGTTTAATACTCAGCGGGGGTTTAACAGATACGCAGTATTTT.

The V and J genes are TRBV7-2 and TRBJ1-2; 12 bases agree with TRBD1. The germline gives CDR1 SGHTA, CDR2 FQGNSA. The CDR3 length is 16 residues. J gave up 7 bases and V 4 bases, and 10 bases lay outside the gene matches. This chain's CDR3 is CASSSSPGQGASGYTF. DNA of the CDR3: TGTGCCAGCAGCTCATCCCCGGGACAGGGGGCGAGTGGCTACACCTTC.

A few counts support this clonotype. The chain couples TRBV7-9 to TRBJ2-7; D could derive from TRBD1 or TRBD2 (5 bases each). Germline CDR1 and CDR2: SEHNR and FQNEAQ (reference sequence). Trimming cost V 4 bases and J 5 bases, with 18 bases left between them. The CDR3 loop spans 15 amino acids. The CDR3 loop is CASSSGTPVGDEQYF. In nucleotides, the CDR3 is TGTGCCAGCAGCTCCGGGACCCCGGTGGGTGACGAGCAGTACTTC. Looking up the rest from reference TRBV7-9 and TRBJ2-7 gives the full variable domain: DTGVSQNPRHKITKRGQNVTFRCDPISEHNRLYWYRQTLGQGPEFLTYFQNEAQLEKSRLLSDRFSAERPKGSFSTLEIQRTEQGDSAMYLCASSSGTPVGDEQYFGPGTRLTVT.

The chain uses TRBV19 and TRBJ2-2, with D hard to call. There are 13 residues in the CDR3. Trimming removed 11 bases at V and 4 bases at J, with 14 bases between. CDR1 is LNHDA and CDR2 is SQIVND in the germline V gene (reference sequence). Here the CDR3 reads CAAATDSTGELFF. The CDR3 DNA reads as TGTGCCGCTGCTACGGATTCCACCGGGGAGCTGTTTTTT.

This clonotype was found many times. The rearrangement links TRBV7-9 to TRBJ1-2; D is uncertain. This CDR3 has 16 residues. Germline-derived CDR1 and CDR2 are SEHNR and FQNEAQ (reference sequence). V was pared by 5 bases and J by 2 bases, with 18 bases between. CDR3 bases: TGTGCCAGCAGCACCCTCCGAGGACCATCCAACTATGGCTACACCTTC. Translating gives CASSTLRGPSNYGYTF.

This clonotype has ten or more counts. The chain uses TRBV7-2 and TRBJ2-5; 13 nucleotides align to TRBD2. J was trimmed by 5 bases and V by 5 bases; bases with no gene match: 8. Germline lookup yields CDR1 SGHTA and CDR2 FQGNSA. The CDR3 is 16 residues long. CDR3 protein: CASSPLAGGPWETQYF. DNA for the CDR3: TGTGCCAGCAGCCCACTAGCGGGAGGGCCTTGGGAGACCCAGTACTTC.

This clonotype was recorded a few times. The gene calls are TRBV7-9 and TRBJ2-7; D unresolved. The CDR3 is 13 residues long. The V end lost 5 bases, the J end lost 4 bases, and 12 bases lay between the germline ends. CDR1 is SEHNR, CDR2 FQNEAQ, per germline (reference sequence). The CDR3 region has the DNA TGTGCCAGCAGCGCCTCTTCTAGTTACGAGCAGTACTTC. Translation gives CASSASSSYEQYF.

The rearrangement links TRBV20-1 to TRBJ2-5; 8 bases match TRBD1. Germline V gene sequence: CDR1 DFQATT, CDR2 SNEGSKA (reference sequence). J lost 4 bases, V lost 1 base, and 5 bases had no gene match. This CDR3 has 14 amino acids. CDR3 coding DNA: TGCAGTGCTAGAGGTGACAGGGGCATAGAGACCCAGTACTTC. Translated, it gives CSARGDRGIETQYF.

A few counts support this clonotype. The J gene is TRBJ1-1, the V gene TRBV12-3 or TRBV12-4; D might be TRBD1 (5 bases). The CDR3 totals 15 residues. Trimming removed 4 bases from V and 1 base from J, with 13 bases in between. CDR3 sequence: CASSSPLGGNTEAFF. The DNA for the CDR3 is TGTGCCAGCAGTTCCCCTCTTGGGGGGAACACTGAAGCTTTCTTT.

V gene TRBV20-1 combines with J gene TRBJ2-5, with TRBD2 matching over 7 bases. Germline V gene lookup returns CDR1 DFQATT and CDR2 SNEGSKA (reference sequence). The J segment lost 2 bases and the V segment lost 0 bases, leaving 9 bases of the junction unmatched. This CDR3 comprises 16 residues. The CDR3 DNA reads as TGCAGTGCTAGAGATCCTCTCCGGGGGGTGCAAGAGACCCAGTACTTC. Protein product: CSARDPLRGVQETQYF.

The gene calls are TRBV10-3 and TRBJ1-6, with D possibly TRBD1 on 5 matching bases. The CDR3 is 12 amino acids. V was cut by 0 bases and J by 12 bases, with 6 bases left in between. Germline lookup yields CDR1 ENHRY and CDR2 SYGVKD. The DNA of the CDR3 is TGTGCCATCAGTGAGTCCGGGGGACCCCTCCACTTT. It codes for CAISESGGPLHF.

The gene calls are TRBV7-6 and TRBJ2-1, with TRBD1 matching 7 bases. The CDR3 extends over 16 amino acids. Germline lookup yields CDR1 SGHVS and CDR2 FNYEAQ. The junction had 10 bases not matched to a gene; V was cut back by 4 bases and J by 4 bases. CDR3 coding DNA: TGTGCCAGCAGCTCCCTTTTGGGGACAGTTTACAATGAGCAGTTCTTC. Translation: CASSSLLGTVYNEQFF.

The V call is TRBV7-3, the J call TRBJ2-7, with 11 bases matching TRBD2. The CDR3 extends over 15 amino acids. Germline assignment: CDR1 SGHTA and CDR2 FQGTGA. V was pared by 6 bases and J by 3 bases, with 7 bases of the junction left unmatched. CDR3 sequence: CASSGGGTSGYEQYF. The CDR3 nucleotides read TGTGCCAGCAGTGGTGGTGGGACTAGCGGCTACGAGCAGTACTTC.

The chain carries TRBV14 and TRBJ1-1; D not certain. Germline V gene data show CDR1 as SGHDN and CDR2 as FVKESK. V lost 1 base and J 10 bases, leaving 4 bases between the germline ends. CDR3 size: 10 residues. DNA of the CDR3: TGTGCCAGCAGCCAAGTCGGAGCTTTCTTT. The encoded protein is CASSQVGAFF.

This chain links TRBV5-4 with TRBJ2-5, with 8 bases identical to TRBD2. The junction had 5 bases not matched to a gene; V was cut back by 2 bases and J by 2 bases. Germline CDR1 is SGHNT and CDR2 is YYREEE (reference sequence). The CDR3 runs 15 residues. CDR3 coding DNA: TGTGCCAGCAGCTTTAATAGACTAGCGCAAGAGACCCAGTACTTC. It codes for CASSFNRLAQETQYF.

The V and J genes are TRBV6-4 and TRBJ1-1; tentative D call: TRBD1 (6 bases). The CDR3 covers 17 residues. CDR1 MRHNA and CDR2 SNTAGT come from the germline V gene. With 0 bases removed from V and 4 bases from J, the gap between germline ends came to 18 bases. CDR3 in amino acids: CASSDSTETGSLTEAFF. In nucleotides, the CDR3 is TGTGCCAGCAGTGACTCGACCGAGACAGGCTCCCTCACTGAAGCTTTCTTT.

The chain links TRBV7-2 to TRBJ2-3, with TRBD2 matching 8 bases. With V trimmed by 2 bases and J by 2 bases, 3 bases remained unmatched. The CDR3 covers 15 residues. Germline values: CDR1 SGHTA, CDR2 FQGNSA. CDR3 in amino acids: CASSLSLAVTDTQYF. CDR3 DNA: TGTGCCAGCAGCTTATCACTAGCGGTCACAGATACGCAGTATTTT.

This clonotype was seen more than once but under ten times. The gene calls are TRBV7-9 and TRBJ1-1; D is possibly TRBD1 (5 bases). Germline CDR1 reads SEHNR; CDR2 reads FQNEAQ (reference sequence). Trimming shortened V by 7 bases and J by 3 bases, and 21 bases separated the two germline ends. The CDR3 contains 16 residues. CDR3 nucleotide sequence: TGTGCCAGCACCGGGGGGGACCCGGGGGGTGACACTGAAGCTTTCTTT. Amino acids: CASTGGDPGGDTEAFF. Complete variable domain (other parts from reference TRBV7-9 and TRBJ1-1): DTGVSQNPRHKITKRGQNVTFRCDPISEHNRLYWYRQTLGQGPEFLTYFQNEAQLEKSRLLSDRFSAERPKGSFSTLEIQRTEQGDSAMYLCASTGGDPGGDTEAFFGQGTRLTVV.

The chain recombines TRBV20-1 with TRBJ2-1, with 9 nucleotides matching TRBD2. This CDR3 region has 15 residues. J lost 5 bases, V lost 2 bases, and 7 bases had no gene match. Germline V gene data show CDR1 as DFQATT and CDR2 as SNEGSKA (reference sequence). CDR3 coding DNA: TGCAGTGCTAGATCACTAGCGGGCCCTCACAATGAGCAGTTCTTC. It translates to CSARSLAGPHNEQFF.

About this clonotype: A clone one base away is much larger, so this may be a read error. The rearrangement joins TRBV7-9 to TRBJ2-1; D tentatively reads TRBD1 or TRBD2 (5 bases each). CDR1 and CDR2 from the germline V gene are SEHNR and FQNEAQ (reference sequence). The CDR3 extends over 15 amino acids. The CDR3 sequence: CASSSRVAGDDEQLF. The CDR3 bases are TGTGCCAGCAGCTCTCGGGTAGCTGGGGACGATGAGCAGCTCTTC. Supplemented by reference TRBV7-9 and TRBJ2-1, the full variable domain reads DTGVSQNPRHKITKRGQNVTFRCDPISEHNRLYWYRQTLGQGPEFLTYFQNEAQLEKSRLLSDRFSAERPKGSFSTLEIQRTEQGDSAMYLCASSSRVAGDDEQLFGPGTRLTVL.